The 26 T cell receptor beta chains in this list originate from one sample, sequenced in a study of T cells in Graves' hyperthyroidism and ophthalmopathy. The investigators amplified TCR beta CDR3 regions from RNA transcripts. Carried out on the TCR CDR3, a first-round RT-PCR used the HTBI primer set. TCRdb re-called the multiplex PCR reads with MiXCR, one entry per CDR3 protein. The sample includes 600,000 to 750,000 distinct CDR3 sequences, 17% of them seen just once. Sequencing was carried out using blood. The receptors derive from a man over 45 with Graves' hyperthyroidism.

This clonotype was seen repeatedly, ten times or more. The chain uses TRBV7-2 and TRBJ2-1, with D perhaps matching TRBD1 or TRBD2 (5 bases each). This CDR3 has 16 amino acids. Germline V gene data show CDR1 as SGHTA and CDR2 as FQGNSA. V was cut by 1 base and J by 0 bases, with 10 bases left in between. This chain's CDR3 is CASSLDGTGSYNEQFF. CDR3 sequence (DNA): TGTGCCAGCAGCTTAGACGGGACGGGCTCCTACAATGAGCAGTTCTTC.

This clonotype has a handful of counts. This chain joins TRBV29-1 and TRBJ1-1; maybe TRBD1 (6 bases). Trimming cost V 3 bases and J 2 bases, with 16 bases left between them. Germline values: CDR1 SQVTM, CDR2 ANQGSEA. The CDR3 is 15 amino acids. The chain's CDR3 is CSVEGRGPVNTEAFF. DNA of the CDR3: TGCAGCGTTGAGGGGCGGGGGCCGGTTAACACTGAAGCTTTCTTT.

This clonotype was counted only a few times. The chain couples TRBV7-3 to TRBJ2-7, with 8 bases matching TRBD1. This CDR3 contains 15 residues. CDR1 is SGHTA and CDR2 is FQGTGA in the germline V gene. V dropped 5 bases and J dropped 3; count of bases not matched to a gene: 9. The CDR3 protein is CASSRAGTGYYEQYF. DNA for the CDR3: TGTGCCAGCAGCAGAGCCGGGACAGGCTACTACGAGCAGTACTTC.

This clonotype turned up a few times. The CDR3 loop is CASSTTHNSNQPQHF. Written as DNA, the CDR3 is TGTGCCAGTAGTACGACACACAATAGCAATCAGCCCCAGCATTTT. V is TRBV19 and J is TRBJ1-5; no clear D. This CDR3 has 15 amino acids. Germline V gene sequence: CDR1 LNHDA, CDR2 SQIVND (reference sequence). V lost 4 bases to trimming and J lost 0 bases, with 10 bases between them.

The rearrangement links TRBV19 to TRBJ1-5; a possible D gene is TRBD1 (5 bases). Trimming removed 1 base at V and 5 bases at J, with 15 bases between. The CDR3 extends over 16 amino acids. CDR1 LNHDA and CDR2 SQIVND come from the germline V gene (reference sequence). The CDR3 loop reads CASSIGTQGFHQPQHF. CDR3 bases: TGTGCCAGTAGTATAGGGACGCAGGGTTTTCATCAGCCCCAGCATTTT.

This clonotype was seen ten or more times. The chain is built from TRBV27 and TRBJ2-1, with TRBD2 matching 9 bases. The CDR3 totals 17 residues. Germline loops: CDR1 MNHEY, CDR2 SMNVEV (reference sequence). Unmatched junction bases numbered 13, after V lost 3 bases and J lost 7 bases. CDR3 DNA sequence: TGTGCCAGCAGTTTCCCCGACTTAGCGGGAGTCTTTAATGAGCAGTTCTTC. It codes for CASSFPDLAGVFNEQFF.

This clonotype was detected ten times or more. The chain has TRBV7-2 and TRBJ2-3; no definite D call. V was cut by 4 bases and J by 1 base, with 9 bases left in between. CDR3 length: 14 residues. Germline lookup yields CDR1 SGHTA and CDR2 FQGNSA. Here the CDR3 reads CASSSQLGTDTQYF. The CDR3 DNA follows: TGTGCCAGCAGCTCTCAACTTGGCACAGATACGCAGTATTTT. Looking up the rest from reference TRBV7-2 and TRBJ2-3 gives the full variable domain: GAGVSQSPSNKVTEKGKDVELRCDPISGHTALYWYRQSLGQGLEFLIYFQGNSAPDKSGLPSDRFSAERTGGSVSTLTIQRTQQEDSAVYLCASSSQLGTDTQYFGPGTRLTVL.

This clonotype was seen a handful of times. The CDR3 reads CASSSSGLAAETQYF. CDR3 DNA sequence: TGCGCCAGCAGTTCCTCGGGACTAGCGGCGGAGACCCAGTACTTC. The chain uses TRBV10-1 and TRBJ2-5; 11 bases are a match to TRBD2. Trimming removed 5 bases from V and 5 bases from J; junction bases left unmatched: 7. The CDR3 extends over 15 amino acids. Germline V lookup: CDR1 WNHNN, CDR2 SYGVQD (reference sequence).

The rearrangement joins TRBV7-8 to TRBJ2-3; 8 nucleotides align to TRBD1. This CDR3 has 14 amino acids. CDR1 and CDR2 (germline): SGHVS, FQNEAQ. Trimming took 6 bases from V and 3 from J; bases not matched to a gene: 5. The DNA of the CDR3 is TGTGCCAGCAGGGACAGGGAGCCTACAGATACGCAGTATTTT. This encodes CASRDREPTDTQYF.

This clonotype was found a few times. The chain carries TRBV24-1 and TRBJ2-3, with 9 bases fitting TRBD2. This CDR3 has 18 residues. Per germline, CDR1 KGHDR and CDR2 SFDVKD. V shed 5 bases, J shed 0 bases, and the junction held 11 bases outside the gene matches. The CDR3 loop is CATSGERASGKSTDTQYF. Here the CDR3 DNA reads TGTGCCACCAGTGGTGAGAGAGCTAGCGGGAAAAGCACAGATACGCAGTATTTT.

The chain links TRBV5-1 to TRBJ2-1; 12 nucleotides line up with TRBD2. After removal of 5 bases from V and 4 bases from J, the junction contained 10 bases not matched to a gene. CDR3 length: 17 amino acids. Germline V lookup: CDR1 SGHRS, CDR2 YFSETQ. DNA of the CDR3: TGCGCCAGCAGGGACCCTAGCGGGAGGGCCGGTTACAATGAGCAGTTCTTC. It is translated as CASRDPSGRAGYNEQFF.

The V call is TRBV20-1, the J call TRBJ2-1; the D gene is possibly TRBD1 (5 bases). Germline CDR1 DFQATT, CDR2 SNEGSKA (reference sequence). The V gene lost 1 base and the J gene lost 0 bases, with 19 bases spanning the gap. The CDR3 is made up of 18 amino acids. The CDR3 loop reads CSARGGMGQPSSYNEQFF. The CDR3 coding sequence is TGCAGTGCTAGAGGGGGAATGGGGCAACCTAGCTCCTACAATGAGCAGTTCTTC.

J is TRBJ1-1 and V is TRBV5-1; D is uncertain. Germline CDR1 and CDR2: SGHRS and YFSETQ. This CDR3 is built from 12 residues. Trimming left V 1 base short and J 10 bases short, with 11 bases between. The chain's CDR3 is CASSLFSGGAFF. CDR3 nucleotides: TGCGCCAGCAGCTTGTTCTCCGGCGGAGCTTTCTTT.

The rearrangement links TRBV27 to TRBJ2-7; the match to TRBD2 covers 10 bases. After removal of 4 bases from V and 4 bases from J, the junction contained 4 bases not matched to a gene. This CDR3 is 14 amino acids long. Germline CDR1 MNHEY, CDR2 SMNVEV (reference sequence). CDR3 sequence (DNA): TGTGCCAGCAGTTCCCCGGGACTAGCGTACGAGCAGTACTTC. Translation: CASSSPGLAYEQYF.

The chain has TRBV5-1 and TRBJ2-7, with TRBD1 matching 7 bases. The germline V gene encodes CDR1 SGHRS and CDR2 YFSETQ. The CDR3 extends over 15 amino acids. The V segment lost 0 bases and the J segment 5 bases; nucleotides outside the gene matches: 8. The CDR3 reads CASSLATAQGHEQYF. The CDR3 nucleotides are TGCGCCAGCAGCTTGGCCACGGCACAGGGGCACGAGCAGTACTTC.

This clonotype was recorded at least ten times. The rearrangement links TRBV2 to TRBJ1-1, with D unresolved. This CDR3 region has 13 residues. The V and J ends lost 8 bases and 0 bases respectively, with 10 bases between them. The germline gives CDR1 SNHLY, CDR2 FYNNEI. In DNA form, the CDR3 reads TGTGCCAGCTCAACTGAGATGAACACTGAAGCTTTCTTT. This encodes CASSTEMNTEAFF.

There are a few counts of this clonotype. V usage is TRBV5-1 and J usage is TRBJ2-7; D ambiguous. Trimming shortened V by 0 bases and J by 6 bases, and 13 bases separated the two germline ends. This CDR3 comprises 14 residues. CDR1 and CDR2 (germline): SGHRS, YFSETQ. The CDR3 loop is CASSLGSRFAEQYF. The CDR3 DNA follows: TGCGCCAGCAGCTTGGGGAGTCGGTTCGCCGAGCAGTACTTC.

The sample holds a few counts of this clonotype. V is TRBV20-1 and J is TRBJ2-1; D gene ambiguous. Trimming shortened V by 3 bases and J by 0 bases, and 9 bases separated the two germline ends. The length of the CDR3 is 14 residues. The germline gives CDR1 DFQATT, CDR2 SNEGSKA (reference sequence). The CDR3 DNA reads TGCAGTGCTAGGGACCTCGGCTCCTACAATGAGCAGTTCTTC. Its translation: CSARDLGSYNEQFF.

This clonotype was detected many times. The V call is TRBV30, the J call TRBJ2-5; the D is unclear. V lost 2 bases to trimming and J lost 0 bases, with 7 bases between them. The CDR3 contains 13 residues. Germline CDR1 is GTSNPN and CDR2 is SVGIG (reference sequence). The DNA of the CDR3 is TGTGCCTGGAGTAGGGCTTACCAAGAGACCCAGTACTTC. This encodes CAWSRAYQETQYF.

This clonotype was recorded many times. This chain uses TRBV12-3 or TRBV12-4 with TRBJ1-5, with D possibly matching TRBD1 (6 bases). The CDR3 is 15 residues long. V gave up 1 base and J gave up 7 bases, with 14 bases separating them. The CDR3: CASSLGLSGDQPQHF. The DNA for the CDR3 is TGTGCCAGCAGTTTAGGCTTGTCAGGGGACCAGCCCCAGCATTTT.

Many counts were recorded for this clonotype. Here the CDR3 reads CASFLGSGGHTEAFF. The CDR3 region has the DNA TGTGCCAGCTTTTTGGGGTCTGGGGGGCACACTGAAGCTTTCTTT. The chain has TRBV12-3 or TRBV12-4 and TRBJ1-1; tentative D call: TRBD1 (6 bases). The ends were cut back, 8 bases at V and 3 bases at J, with 19 bases in the middle. The CDR3 loop spans 15 amino acids.

This clonotype was counted at least ten times. The J gene is TRBJ1-1, the V gene TRBV7-6; a possible D gene is TRBD1 (6 bases). V was clipped by 5 bases and J by 7 bases, with 14 bases between them. CDR3 length equals 13 residues. Germline CDR1 is SGHVS and CDR2 is FNYEAQ. The CDR3 here is CASSTGTAGEAFF. The DNA for the CDR3 is TGTGCCAGCAGCACAGGGACGGCTGGTGAAGCTTTCTTT. Looking up the rest from reference TRBV7-6 and TRBJ1-1 gives the full variable domain: GAGVSQSPRYKVTKRGQDVALRCDPISGHVSLYWYRQALGQGPEFLTYFNYEAQQDKSGLPNDRFSAERPEGSISTLTIQRTEQRDSAMYRCASSTGTAGEAFFGQGTRLTVV.

The V call is TRBV12-3 or TRBV12-4, the J call TRBJ2-7, with TRBD1 identical over 11 bases. Germline trimming cut 6 bases from V and 3 bases from J; bases unmatched to any gene: 7. CDR3 length equals 15 residues. The CDR3 region is CASRFPGTGGYEQYF. The CDR3 DNA reads as TGTGCCAGCAGATTTCCCGGGACAGGGGGCTACGAGCAGTACTTC.

In this sample, this clonotype turned up a few times. This chain links TRBV7-9 with TRBJ2-4; 7 bases fit TRBD1. The V gene end was trimmed by 0 bases and the J gene end by 3 bases; junction bases not matched to a gene: 8. The CDR3 contains 17 residues. In germline, CDR1 is SEHNR, CDR2 FQNEAQ (reference sequence). The DNA for the CDR3 is TGTGCCAGCAGCTTAGCGCTACAGGGGATCGGCAAAAACATTCAGTACTTC. Encoded protein: CASSLALQGIGKNIQYF.

At least ten counts were recorded for this clonotype. This chain uses TRBV28 with TRBJ2-5; D possibly corresponds to TRBD2 (6 bases). The CDR3 spans 15 residues. V lost 6 bases and J lost 2, with 16 bases in between. Per germline, CDR1 MDHEN and CDR2 SYDVKM. CDR3 bases: TGTGCCAGCAGCGGTAACGGGGGAGGTCAAGAGACCCAGTACTTC. Residues: CASSGNGGGQETQYF.

This clonotype was detected once. This chain links TRBV9 with TRBJ2-7, with D possibly TRBD1 on 6 matching bases. Germline CDR1 and CDR2: SGDLS and YYNGEE. V lost 0 bases, J lost 6 bases, and 7 bases lay in between. CDR3 length: 12 amino acids. CDR3 loop: CASSVARGEQYF. Here the CDR3 DNA reads TGTGCCAGCAGCGTAGCCAGGGGCGAGCAGTACTTC.